This T cell receptor beta chain was sequenced in a study of CD8+ T cells in alopecia areata. Broader study findings: For lesional scalp, especially alopecia totalis/universalis, clonality was higher than in normal scalp.

As for this clone: What it recognizes is unknown.

TCR sequencing used cDNA made by reverse transcription of extracted RNA. Assay: immunoSEQ multiplex PCR; the TCRdb copy retains only in-frame clones and omits some. The sample lists roughly 250,000 clones; under 70% were seen once. This CDR3 contains 12 residues. The germline CDR1 and CDR2 sequences are SQVTM and ANQGSEA. V gave up 6 bases and J gave up 8 bases, with 16 bases separating them. Alopecia areata patients had lesional scalp punch biopsies and peripheral blood taken from them. Separation by sorting yielded CD4+ and CD8+ T cells from PBMCs. This TCR came from a human donor with alopecia areata. This specimen was CD4+ T cells sorted from blood, taken at week 0. The chain joins TRBV29-1 to TRBJ1-2; D is undetermined. Here the CDR3 DNA reads TGCAGCGTGGACCATAATGGGCAAGGCTACACCTTC. Translated, it gives CSVDHNGQGYTF.